These 9 T cell receptor beta chains share one sample of origin, sequenced in a study of blood T cell repertoires in COVID-19 (dated by TCRdb to 2018 to 2021). Libraries were built with the immunoSEQ multiplex PCR assay. TCRdb took over this immuneACCESS table, retaining in-frame rearrangements with V and J assigned. Such tables are incomplete; in checked studies, under half of the missing clones stem from an unresolved V gene, and the remainder is unexplained. In this sample the table shows 260,000 or so clones, about 80% of which occur a single time. The top ten hold about 3.6% of the sample. Sample: PBMCs or T cells enriched from blood (not recorded which). The receptors stem from a woman aged 40-49 years who had been exposed to COVID-19.

With respect to this clone: This CDR3 is also generated by other DNA sequences in the sample. This chain connects TRBV2 to TRBJ2-7; TRBD1 aligns across 9 bases. The CDR3 has 13 amino acids. Germline assignment: CDR1 SNHLY and CDR2 FYNNEI. Trimming at V came to 6 bases and at J to 2 bases, leaving 2 bases not matched to a gene. The CDR3 sequence is CASRGQGTYEQYF. CDR3 DNA: TGTGCCAGCAGAGGACAGGGGACCTACGAGCAGTACTTC.

This clone was seen a few times. V usage is TRBV27 and J usage is TRBJ2-1; TRBD1 is a possible D gene (6 bases). Germline loops: CDR1 MNHEY, CDR2 SMNVEV (reference sequence). The CDR3 contains 18 residues. Trimming removed 6 bases from V and 8 bases from J, with 29 bases in between. The CDR3 DNA reads TGTGCCAGCAGGTCAGACTCACGGTCGCGCTCAAGACAGGATGAGCAGTTCTTC. Translation: CASRSDSRSRSRQDEQFF.

This chain links TRBV5-4 with TRBJ2-3; D gene unclear. The CDR3 spans 13 residues. Per germline, CDR1 SGHNT and CDR2 YYREEE (reference sequence). Trimming left V 4 bases short and J 4 bases short, with 10 bases between. The CDR3 sequence is CASSLLPPDTQYF. The DNA for the CDR3 is TGTGCCAGCAGCCTATTGCCCCCAGATACGCAGTATTTT.

This chain links TRBV10-3 with TRBJ2-3, with TRBD1 identical over 8 bases. Germline V lookup: CDR1 ENHRY, CDR2 SYGVKD. Trimming took 5 bases from V and 6 from J; bases not matched to a gene: 25. The CDR3 covers 20 residues. CDR3 amino acids: CAISTAGTGGNPGRSDTQYF. The CDR3 coding sequence is TGTGCCATCAGTACAGCCGGCACAGGGGGTAACCCAGGGCGATCTGATACGCAGTATTTT.

The chain links TRBV5-1 to TRBJ2-7; 8 bases match TRBD2. V shed 0 bases and J 7 bases; nucleotides not matched to a gene: 6. The CDR3 totals 14 residues. CDR1 and CDR2 (germline): SGHRS, YFSETQ. CDR3 sequence: CASSLGTSSVEQYF. The DNA of the CDR3 is TGCGCCAGCAGCTTGGGGACTAGCTCTGTGGAGCAGTACTTC.

The chain uses TRBV28 and TRBJ2-2; D is perhaps TRBD1 (6 bases). Germline CDR1 reads MDHEN; CDR2 reads SYDVKM. Trimming cost V 11 bases and J 1 base, with 11 bases left between them. There are 13 residues in the CDR3. The CDR3 loop is CAGRTENTGELFF. Written as DNA, the CDR3 is TGTGCCGGAAGGACAGAGAACACCGGGGAGCTGTTTTTT.

This clone was detected only a few times. The gene calls are TRBV5-6 and TRBJ1-2; 7 bases line up with TRBD1. The CDR3 spans 13 residues. Germline V gene data show CDR1 as SGHDT and CDR2 as YYEEEE. The CDR3 here is CVTARDRNYGYTF. In DNA form, the CDR3 reads TGTGTTACCGCCCGGGACAGAAACTATGGCTACACCTTC.

The chain employs TRBV5-6 and TRBJ1-1; D is undetermined. Germline-derived CDR1 and CDR2 are SGHDT and YYEEEE. The CDR3 has 14 amino acids. V was cut by 0 bases and J by 5 bases, with 11 bases left in between. The CDR3 DNA is TGTGCCAGCAGCTTGGGGGGAGGATGGACTGAAGCTTTCTTT. It encodes CASSLGGGWTEAFF.

The CDR3 spells CASSSGTAVGEQFF. The CDR3 nucleotides read TGCGCCAGCAGCTCCGGGACAGCAGTGGGGGAGCAGTTCTTC. The J gene is TRBJ2-1, the V gene TRBV5-1; 7 bases align to TRBD1. V shed 3 bases, J shed 10 bases, and the junction held 10 bases outside the gene matches. Germline V gene lookup returns CDR1 SGHRS and CDR2 YFSETQ. The CDR3 contains 14 residues. The complete variable domain, with remaining parts taken from reference TRBV5-1 and TRBJ2-1, reads KAGVTQTPRYLIKTRGQQVTLSCSPISGHRSVSWYQQTPGQGLQFLFEYFSETQRNKGNFPGRFSGRQFSNSRSEMNVSTLELGDSALYLCASSSGTAVGEQFFGPGTRLTVL.